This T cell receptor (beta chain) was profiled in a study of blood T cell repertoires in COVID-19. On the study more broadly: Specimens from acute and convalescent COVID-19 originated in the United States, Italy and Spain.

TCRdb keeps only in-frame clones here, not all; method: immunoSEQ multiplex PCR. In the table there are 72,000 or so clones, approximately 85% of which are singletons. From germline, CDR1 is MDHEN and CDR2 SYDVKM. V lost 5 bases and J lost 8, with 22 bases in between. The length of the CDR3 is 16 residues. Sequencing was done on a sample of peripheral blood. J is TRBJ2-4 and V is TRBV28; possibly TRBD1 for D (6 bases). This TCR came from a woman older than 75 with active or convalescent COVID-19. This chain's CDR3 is CASSLDQGSGRDIQYF. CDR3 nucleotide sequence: TGTGCCAGCAGTCTAGACCAGGGGAGTGGTAGGGACATTCAGTACTTC.